The rows below give T cell receptor beta chains drawn from one sample of a study of identifying expanded T cells in peripheral blood. Assay: immunoSEQ multiplex PCR; the TCRdb copy retains only in-frame clones and omits some. In the table there are around 130,000 clones, 65% to 90% of which are singletons. Sequences were obtained from blood. These receptors came from a person between 18 and 75 years old in good health. The CDR3 runs from the conserved cysteine through the conserved F or W. The D gene is left open where the match is weak. Size is stated for part of the rows, as once, few or many counts, or as a class when the clone is expanded.

CASSLYTTAATNEKLFF | TGTGCCAGCAGTTTATATACGACGGCCGCAACTAATGAAAAACTGTTTTTT | TRBJ1-4 | - | - | TRBV28
CASSSPNYGYTF | TGTGCCAGCAGTTCCCCTAACTATGGCTACACCTTC | TRBJ1-2 | - | - | TRBV28
CASSPRRTNEKLFF | TGTGCCAGCAGCCCACGCCGGACAAATGAAAAACTGTTTTTT | TRBJ1-4 | - | - | TRBV7-9
CASSPTGEPLSQHF | TGTGCCAGCTCACCGACAGGGGAACCCCTCTCCCAGCATTTT | TRBJ1-5 | TRBD1 | once | TRBV18
CASSPTAQETQYF | TGTGCCAGCAGCCCAACAGCTCAAGAGACCCAGTACTTC | TRBJ2-5 | - | many | TRBV7-2
CSAEIRGINGYTF | TGCAGTGCTGAGATCCGGGGCATAAATGGCTACACCTTC | TRBJ1-2 | - | - | TRBV29-1
CASSRGQGNQPQHF | TGTGCCAGCAGTCGGGGGCAGGGCAATCAGCCCCAGCATTTT | TRBJ1-5 | - | - | TRBV27
CASSIRTGAAEQYF | TGTGCCAGTAGTATAAGGACGGGGGCGGCCGAGCAGTACTTC | TRBJ2-7 | - | - | TRBV19
CASSLEGEKLFF | TGTGCCAGCAGCTTAGAGGGGGAAAAACTGTTTTTT | TRBJ1-4 | - | - | TRBV7-9
CASSFLTGGPGEQFF | TGTGCCAGCAGCTTTCTTACGGGAGGGCCCGGTGAGCAGTTCTTC | TRBJ2-1 | TRBD2 | - | TRBV5-4
CASSLGTIEGHGYTF | TGTGCCAGCAGCTTGGGCACAATCGAGGGCCACGGCTACACCTTC | TRBJ1-2 | - | - | TRBV5-4
CASSLRPPGGLQETQYF | TGTGCCAGCAGCTTAAGACCGCCAGGGGGGCTCCAAGAGACCCAGTACTTC | TRBJ2-5 | - | - | TRBV7-2
CASSFEGTYEQYF | TGTGCCAGCAGCTTTGAGGGGACCTACGAGCAGTACTTC | TRBJ2-7 | - | - | TRBV11-1
CASSSPMGGNEQFF | TGTGCCAGCAGTTCACCTATGGGAGGCAATGAGCAGTTCTTC | TRBJ2-1 | - | - | TRBV6-5
CASRPAGATYEQYF | TGTGCCAGCAGACCTGCAGGGGCCACCTACGAGCAGTACTTC | TRBJ2-7 | - | - | TRBV27
CASSRNGGRAYEQYF | TGTGCCAGCAGCAGAAATGGGGGGAGGGCCTACGAGCAGTACTTC | TRBJ2-7 | TRBD2 | many | TRBV13
CASSPGTANTEAFF | TGTGCCAGCAGTCCCGGGACAGCGAACACTGAAGCTTTCTTT | TRBJ1-1 | TRBD1 | - | TRBV28
CASRLQGPNTEAFF | TGTGCCAGCAGGCTACAGGGACCGAACACTGAAGCTTTCTTT | TRBJ1-1 | - | - | TRBV27
CASSLSSTGANEKLFF | TGTGCCAGCAGCTTATCCTCGACAGGGGCTAATGAAAAACTGTTTTTT | TRBJ1-4 | TRBD1 | - | TRBV7-2
CASSSDSRGRYGYTF | TGTGCCAGCAGTTCCGACTCAAGAGGAAGGTATGGCTACACCTTC | TRBJ1-2 | - | - | TRBV6-6
CASSSPLQGGRQETQYF | TGTGCCAGCTCCTCCCCTTTACAGGGAGGTCGCCAAGAGACCCAGTACTTC | TRBJ2-5 | - | - | TRBV7-2
CASRPSGGKETQYF | TGTGCCAGTAGACCCTCAGGGGGCAAAGAGACCCAGTACTTC | TRBJ2-5 | TRBD1 | - | TRBV19
CASSLVSNYGYTF | TGTGCCAGCAGCTTAGTCTCTAACTATGGCTACACCTTC | TRBJ1-2 | - | - | TRBV7-9
CASSPGVGSDTEAFF | TGTGCCAGCAGCCCCGGGGTTGGATCGGACACTGAAGCTTTCTTT | TRBJ1-1 | - | - | TRBV7-9
CASSFRQGVPYSNQPQHF | TGTGCCAGCAGCTTCCGACAGGGAGTCCCTTATAGCAATCAGCCCCAGCATTTT | TRBJ1-5 | TRBD1 | - | TRBV5-6
CASRGQGAYYGYTF | TGTGCCAGCCGCGGACAGGGGGCGTACTATGGCTACACCTTC | TRBJ1-2 | TRBD1 | once | TRBV5-5
CASSFGAGEQYF | TGTGCCAGCAGTTTTGGGGCTGGTGAGCAGTACTTC | TRBJ2-7 | - | - | TRBV27
CASSQVWQGGIDTQYF | TGTGCCAGCAGCCAAGTTTGGCAGGGAGGGATAGATACGCAGTATTTT | TRBJ2-3 | TRBD2 | - | TRBV4-2
CAIKRDSTDTQYF | TGTGCCATCAAGAGGGATAGCACAGATACGCAGTATTTT | TRBJ2-3 | - | - | TRBV10-3
CASSRTGGGANVLTF | TGTGCCAGCAGCCGGACGGGGGGTGGGGCCAACGTCCTGACTTTC | TRBJ2-6 | TRBD2 | - | TRBV5-4